The source of this TCR beta chain is a study of OX40 agonist ivuxolimab in advanced cancers. With respect to the entire study: Ivuxolimab was a fully human IgG2 agonistic monoclonal antibody targeting the costimulatory receptor OX40 (CD134). A male proportion of approximately 83% and a mean age of around 60 years, ranging from 23 to 79, were recorded for the dose-escalation cohort. Among the approximately 50 dose-escalation patients, approximately 20 had hepatocellular carcinoma, about 15 melanoma, 9 renal cell carcinoma and 9 head and neck cancer. Three dose-escalation patients achieved partial responses, one with hepatocellular carcinoma and two with cutaneous melanoma. Prior anti-PD-1, anti-PD-L1 or anti-CTLA-4 therapy was permitted, and 40% of dose-escalation patients had received checkpoint inhibitors. The paper covers the monotherapy dose-escalation part of the phase I ivuxolimab trial, which included N ≈ 50 patients. Peripheral TCRbeta sequencing aimed to test whether ivuxolimab altered TCR sequence diversity and caused clonal T-cell expansion. Intravenous ivuxolimab was administered to patients every 2 weeks at six dose levels: 0.01, 0.1, 0.3, 1.5, 3 and 10 mg/kg.

Details on this clone: It lacks a known antigen. Base qualities are missing; no much larger clone stands one base away.

Patients with a history of autoimmune disease or receiving systemic immunosuppression were excluded from the trial. In every dose cohort, peripheral blood was drawn for TCR sequencing at baseline, cycle 4 day 1, and cycle 7 day 1. Samples were obtained from an open-label, multicenter, first-in-human phase I dose-escalation trial of ivuxolimab. Adults with locally advanced or metastatic melanoma, renal cell, hepatocellular, or head and neck squamous cell carcinoma were enrolled in the trial. CD4+ and CD8+ T cells were sorted separately from peripheral blood before TCR sequencing. Relative to germline, V is 8 bases shorter and J is 3 bases shorter, with 11 bases between their ends. Reading the germline V gene gives CDR1 MNHEY and CDR2 SVGAGI. Counted from cysteine to phenylalanine, this CDR3 has 13 amino acids. The entry retains the CDR3 DNA only, 39 bases that are in frame from base 1. For sequencing of the TCRbeta CDR3 region, genomic DNA was extracted from the sorted cells. TCRbeta CDR3 regions were sequenced using the immunoSEQ Assay. TCRdb took over this immuneACCESS table, retaining in-frame rearrangements with V and J assigned. Such tables are incomplete; in checked studies, under half of the missing clones stem from an unresolved V gene, and the remainder is unexplained. The sample includes about 110,000 clones, with approximately 90% observed a single time. In total, the top ten clones hold approximately 0.63% of the sample.

What the research found in general, with its limitations: The antigen specificity of the peripheral T cells that underwent clonal expansion was not determined. In the 0.1-3.0 mg/kg groups, partial responders were among the patients with the lowest normalized peripheral clonal expansion, particularly in CD8+ T cells. After ivuxolimab, more expanded clones were found on average in CD8+ T cells than in CD4+ T cells. Low levels of normalized T-cell clonal expansion were also seen in some nonresponding patients. Clonal expansion of both CD4+ and CD8+ blood T cells was observed from baseline to week 6 at doses 0.1 to 3.0 mg/kg.

The sequence links TRBV6-5 to TRBJ1-5; a weak D assignment points to TRBD1 (6 bases agree). This TCR came from an adult with an advanced solid tumor such as melanoma, head and neck, liver or kidney cancer. This specimen consisted of CD4+ or CD8+ T cells sorted from blood, obtained in a trial of the OX40 agonist ivuxolimab. CDR3 protein: CASCRTANQPQHF. The DNA sequence reads TGTGCCAGCTGTAGGACAGCCAATCAGCCCCAGCATTTT.